This record looks at one T cell receptor (beta chain) sequence and its context. The V gene's germline CDR1 is LGHNT and CDR2 FRNRAP. The CDR3 contains 15 residues. Trimming removed 5 bases from V and 2 bases from J; junction bases left unmatched: 8. TCRdb's table, derived via immunoSEQ multiplex PCR, lists solely in-frame clones and lacks some. The sample records some 170,000 clones, over 70% being singletons. This entry is derived from a study of blood T cell repertoires in COVID-19. This chain uses TRBV12-5 with TRBJ2-7; 8 nucleotides agree with TRBD1. The source is a man between 65 and 79 years old with acute or convalescent COVID-19. Sequencing was carried out using peripheral blood. The chain's CDR3 is CASGPTGQGPYEQYF. CDR3 nucleotides: TGTGCTAGTGGTCCCACCGGACAGGGCCCCTACGAGCAGTACTTC. Together with reference TRBV12-5 and TRBJ2-7, the CDR3 gives the full variable domain: DARVTQTPRHKVTEMGQEVTMRCQPILGHNTVFWYRQTMMQGLELLAYFRNRAPLDDSGMPKDRFSAEMPDATLATLKIQPSEPRDSAVYFCASGPTGQGPYEQYFGPGTRLTVT.